This TCR beta chain was documented in a study of blood T cell repertoires in COVID-19. Study summary: Spain, Italy and the United States supplied samples that represented acute and convalescent COVID-19.

Trimming took 6 bases from V and 3 from J, leaving 15 bases between them. This CDR3 has 15 amino acids. Per the germline V gene, CDR1 is SNHLY and CDR2 is FYNNEI. Enrollees, about 18 to 89 years old, lived in approximately 25 US areas. Participants were placed into cohorts based on the clinical history they reported. Clones were read by immunoSEQ multiplex PCR, and TCRdb kept only the in-frame ones, dropping some. The data show some 100,000 clones, around 86% seen once. The J gene is TRBJ1-5, the V gene TRBV2, with TRBD1 as a possible D gene (5 bases). This clonotype was obtained from a woman aged 45-60 years who had recovered from COVID-19. The material sequenced was PBMCs or T cells enriched from blood (not recorded which). CDR3: CASSAGTADNQPQHF. CDR3 DNA sequence: TGTGCCAGCAGCGCCGGGACTGCCGACAATCAGCCCCAGCATTTT. Full variable domain (remainder filled in from reference TRBV2 and TRBJ1-5): EPEVTQTPSHQVTQMGQEVILRCVPISNHLYFYWYRQILGQKVEFLVSFYNNEISEKSEIFDDQFSVERPDGSNFTLKIRSTKLEDSAMYFCASSAGTADNQPQHFGDGTRLSIL.